The rows below give T cell receptor beta chains drawn from one sample of a study of OX40 agonist ivuxolimab in advanced cancers. Generated by immunoSEQ multiplex PCR, the TCRdb table keeps only in-frame clones and is missing some. The data hold 25,000 to 35,000 clones, with 86% observed a single time. Specimen: CD4+ or CD8+ T cells sorted from blood, collected in a trial of the OX40 agonist ivuxolimab. The receptors originated from an adult with an advanced solid tumor such as melanoma, head and neck, liver or kidney cancer. Both conserved end residues are part of each CDR3. D genes are given only for firm matches. Expanded clones get a size class; other rows say once, few or many, or leave the size out.

v_gene,j_gene,d_gene,abundance,CDR3aa,CDR3nt
TRBV6-5,TRBJ2-5,TRBD1,few,CASRAEDRAGETQYF,TGTGCCAGCAGGGCAGAGGACAGGGCTGGAGAGACCCAGTACTTC
TRBV19,TRBJ1-1,NA,NA,CASSITGGSSNTEAFF,TGTGCCAGTAGTATAACGGGGGGCAGCTCGAACACTGAAGCTTTCTTT
TRBV27,TRBJ1-1,NA,NA,CASSSNSDMNTEAFF,TGTGCCAGCAGTTCTAACAGCGACATGAACACTGAAGCTTTCTTT
TRBV27,TRBJ2-7,TRBD1,NA,CASSIGQGNERYF,TGTGCCAGCAGTATCGGACAGGGGAACGAGCGGTACTTC
TRBV19,TRBJ1-4,TRBD1,NA,CASNRQGWATNEKLFF,TGTGCCAGTAACCGACAGGGGTGGGCAACTAATGAAAAACTGTTTTTT
TRBV7-6,TRBJ1-4,NA,NA,CASSLLSGDEKLFF,TGTGCCAGCAGCTTATTGTCAGGGGACGAAAAACTGTTTTTT
TRBV27,TRBJ1-2,TRBD1,NA,CASRTGEGYTF,TGTGCCAGCAGGACAGGGGAAGGCTACACCTTC
TRBV29-1,TRBJ1-1,NA,NA,CSVDSLRDGNTEAFF,TGCAGCGTTGACTCGCTCAGGGACGGGAACACTGAAGCTTTCTTT
TRBV4-1,TRBJ2-7,NA,NA,CASSQADRPTYEQYF,TGCGCCAGCAGCCAGGCCGACAGACCGACCTACGAGCAGTACTTC
TRBV7-9,TRBJ1-2,TRBD1,NA,CASSLGRQGNYGYTF,TGTGCCAGCAGCTTAGGCCGACAGGGCAACTATGGCTACACCTTC
TRBV6-1,TRBJ1-1,NA,NA,CATSENTEAFF,TGTGCCACCTCGGAGAACACTGAAGCTTTCTTT
TRBV13,TRBJ1-4,TRBD1,NA,CASSLGTGNNEKLFF,TGTGCCAGCAGCTTAGGGACAGGGAATAATGAAAAACTGTTTTTT
TRBV7-9,TRBJ2-5,NA,NA,CASSLEGSGETQYF,TGTGCCAGCAGCTTAGAGGGTAGCGGAGAGACCCAGTACTTC
TRBV27,TRBJ2-7,NA,few,CASPRGKAPYEQYF,TGTGCCAGCCCCAGAGGGAAAGCCCCCTACGAGCAGTACTTC
TRBV6-5,TRBJ1-5,TRBD1,NA,CASSQTGGWDWPQHF,TGTGCCAGCAGTCAGACAGGGGGGTGGGATTGGCCCCAGCATTTT
TRBV7-6,TRBJ1-1,TRBD1,NA,CASSPPQGADTEAFF,TGTGCCAGCAGCCCCCCTCAGGGGGCGGACACTGAAGCTTTCTTT
TRBV6-1,TRBJ2-7,TRBD1,NA,CASSESPGQVRYEQYF,TGTGCCAGCAGTGAATCCCCGGGACAGGTCCGATACGAGCAGTACTTC